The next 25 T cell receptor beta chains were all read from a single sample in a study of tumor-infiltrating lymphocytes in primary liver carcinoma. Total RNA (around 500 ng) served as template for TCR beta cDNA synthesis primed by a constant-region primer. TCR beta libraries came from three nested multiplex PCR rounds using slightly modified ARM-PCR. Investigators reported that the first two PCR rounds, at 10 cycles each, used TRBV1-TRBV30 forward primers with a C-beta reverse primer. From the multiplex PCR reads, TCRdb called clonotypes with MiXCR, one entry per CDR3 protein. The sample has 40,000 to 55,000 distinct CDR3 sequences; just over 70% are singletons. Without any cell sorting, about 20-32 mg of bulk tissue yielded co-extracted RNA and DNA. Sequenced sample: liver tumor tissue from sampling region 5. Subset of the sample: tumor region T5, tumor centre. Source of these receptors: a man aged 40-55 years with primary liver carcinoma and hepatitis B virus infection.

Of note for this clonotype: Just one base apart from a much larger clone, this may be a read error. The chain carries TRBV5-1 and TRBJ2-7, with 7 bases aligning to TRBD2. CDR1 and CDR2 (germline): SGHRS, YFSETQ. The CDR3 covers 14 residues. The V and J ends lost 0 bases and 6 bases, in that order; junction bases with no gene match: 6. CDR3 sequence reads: CASSLDPGGSEQYF. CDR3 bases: TGCGCCAGCAGCTTGGATCCGGGAGGTTCCGAGCAGTACTTC. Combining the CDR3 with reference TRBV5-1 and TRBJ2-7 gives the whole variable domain KAGVTQTPRYLIKTRGQQVTLSCSPISGHRSVSWYQQTPGQGLQFLFEYFSETQRNKGNFPGRFSGRQFSNSRSEMNVSTLELGDSALYLCASSLDPGGSEQYFGPGTRLTVT.

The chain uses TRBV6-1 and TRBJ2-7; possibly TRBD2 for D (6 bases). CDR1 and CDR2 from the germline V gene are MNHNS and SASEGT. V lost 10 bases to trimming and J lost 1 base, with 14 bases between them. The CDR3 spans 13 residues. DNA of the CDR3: TGTGCCACCCAGCACGGGGGATCCTACGAGCAGTACTTC. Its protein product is CATQHGGSYEQYF.

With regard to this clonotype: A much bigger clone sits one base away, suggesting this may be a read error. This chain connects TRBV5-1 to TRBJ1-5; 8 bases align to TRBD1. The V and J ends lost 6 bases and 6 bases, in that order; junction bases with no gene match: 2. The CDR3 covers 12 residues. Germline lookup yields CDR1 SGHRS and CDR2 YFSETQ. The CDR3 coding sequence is TGCGCCAGCAAACAGGGGGGTCAGCCCCAGCATTTT. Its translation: CASKQGGQPQHF.

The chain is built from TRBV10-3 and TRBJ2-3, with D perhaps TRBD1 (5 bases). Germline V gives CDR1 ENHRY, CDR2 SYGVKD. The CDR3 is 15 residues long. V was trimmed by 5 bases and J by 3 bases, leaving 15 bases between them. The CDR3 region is CAISNDSPGTDTQYF. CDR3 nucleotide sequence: TGTGCCATCAGTAATGACAGCCCTGGTACAGATACGCAGTATTTT.

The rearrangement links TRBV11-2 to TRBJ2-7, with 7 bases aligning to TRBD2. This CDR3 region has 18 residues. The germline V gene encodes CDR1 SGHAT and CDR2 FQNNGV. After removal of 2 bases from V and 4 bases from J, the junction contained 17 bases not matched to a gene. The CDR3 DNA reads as TGTGCCAGCAGCTTATCCGTTGGACTAGTGAGAGGGGAGTACGAGCAGTACTTC. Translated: CASSLSVGLVRGEYEQYF.

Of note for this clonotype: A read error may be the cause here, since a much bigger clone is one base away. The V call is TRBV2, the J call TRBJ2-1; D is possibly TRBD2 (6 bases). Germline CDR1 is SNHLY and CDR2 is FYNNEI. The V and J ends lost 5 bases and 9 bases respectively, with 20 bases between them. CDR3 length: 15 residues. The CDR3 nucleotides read TGTGCCAGCAGTAGGGCGGGACGGATTGGGGGTGAGCAGTTCTTC. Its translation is CASSRAGRIGGEQFF.

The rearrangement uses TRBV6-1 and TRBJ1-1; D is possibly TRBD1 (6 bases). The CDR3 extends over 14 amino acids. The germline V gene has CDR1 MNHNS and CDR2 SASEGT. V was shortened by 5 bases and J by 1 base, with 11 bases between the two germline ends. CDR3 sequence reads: CASSNPRGNTEAFF. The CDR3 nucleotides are TGTGCCAGCAGTAACCCCAGGGGGAACACTGAAGCTTTCTTT.

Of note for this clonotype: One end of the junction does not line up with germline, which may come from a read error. The CDR3 spells CASSLGIREQFF. The DNA of the CDR3 is TGCGCCAGCAGCTTAGGGATACGTGAGCAGTTCTTC. This rearrangement joins TRBV11-2 to TRBJ2-1, with no clear D. The CDR3 totals 12 residues. CDR1 SGHAT and CDR2 FQNNGV come from the germline V gene.

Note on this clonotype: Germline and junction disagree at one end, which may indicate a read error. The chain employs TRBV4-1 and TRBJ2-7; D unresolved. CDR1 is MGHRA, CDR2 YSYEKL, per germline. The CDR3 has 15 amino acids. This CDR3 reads CASSWSFGGVDEQYF. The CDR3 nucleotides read TGCGCTAGCAGCTGGTCGTTCGGTGGGGTTGACGAGCAGTACTTC.

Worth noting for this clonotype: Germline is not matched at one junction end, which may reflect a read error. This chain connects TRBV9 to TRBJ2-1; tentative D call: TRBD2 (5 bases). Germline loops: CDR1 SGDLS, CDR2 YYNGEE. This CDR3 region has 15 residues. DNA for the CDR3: TGTGCCAGTAGCGTAGTGGTCTCCATCGACAATGAGCAGTTCTTC. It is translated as CASSVVVSIDNEQFF.

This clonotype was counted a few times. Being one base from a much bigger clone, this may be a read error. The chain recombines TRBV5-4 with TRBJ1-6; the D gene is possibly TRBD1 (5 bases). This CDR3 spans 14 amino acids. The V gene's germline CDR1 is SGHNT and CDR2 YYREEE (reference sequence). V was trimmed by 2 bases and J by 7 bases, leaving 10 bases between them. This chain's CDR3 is CASSFIGVNSPLHF. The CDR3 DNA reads TGTGCCAGCAGCTTCATAGGGGTGAATTCACCCCTCCACTTT.

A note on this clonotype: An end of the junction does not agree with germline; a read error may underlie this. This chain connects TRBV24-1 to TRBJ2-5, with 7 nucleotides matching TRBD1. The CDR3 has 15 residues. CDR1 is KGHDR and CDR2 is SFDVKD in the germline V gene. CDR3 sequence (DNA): TGTGCCACCAGCAGAACAGGGGAAGGGGGAGAGAGCCAGTACTTC. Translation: CATSRTGEGGESQYF.

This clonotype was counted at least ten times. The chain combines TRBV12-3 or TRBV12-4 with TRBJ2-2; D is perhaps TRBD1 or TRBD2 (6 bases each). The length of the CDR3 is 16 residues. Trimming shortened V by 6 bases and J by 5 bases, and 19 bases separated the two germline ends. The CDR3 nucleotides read TGTGCCAGCAGGACCGACGGGGGCGAATCGACCGGGGAGCTGTTTTTT. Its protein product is CASRTDGGESTGELFF.

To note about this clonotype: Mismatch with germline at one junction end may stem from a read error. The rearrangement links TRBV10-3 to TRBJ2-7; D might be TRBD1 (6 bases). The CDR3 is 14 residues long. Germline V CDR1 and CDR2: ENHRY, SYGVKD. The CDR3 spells CDISAGTISYEQYF. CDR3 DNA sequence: TGTGACATCAGTGCCGGGACAATATCCTACGAGCAGTACTTC.

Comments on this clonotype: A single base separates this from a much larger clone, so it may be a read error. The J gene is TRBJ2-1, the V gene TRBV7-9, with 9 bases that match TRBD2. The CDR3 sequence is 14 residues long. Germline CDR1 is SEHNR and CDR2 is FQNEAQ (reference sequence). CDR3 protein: CVSSLALAGNEQFF. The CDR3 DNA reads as TGTGTCAGCAGCTTAGCGCTAGCGGGAAATGAGCAGTTCTTC.

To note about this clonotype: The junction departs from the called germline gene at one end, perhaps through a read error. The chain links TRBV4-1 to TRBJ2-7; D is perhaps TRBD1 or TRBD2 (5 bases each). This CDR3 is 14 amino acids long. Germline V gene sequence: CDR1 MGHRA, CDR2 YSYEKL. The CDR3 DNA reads TGCGCCGGCAGCCAAGACGGGGACGGGGACGAGCAATACTTC. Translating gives CAGSQDGDGDEQYF.

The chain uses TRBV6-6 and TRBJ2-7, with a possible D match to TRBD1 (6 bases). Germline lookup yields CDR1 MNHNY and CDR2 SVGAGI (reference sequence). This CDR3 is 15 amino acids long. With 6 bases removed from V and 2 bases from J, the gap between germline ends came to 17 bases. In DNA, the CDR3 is TGTGCCAGCAGCCCCCGGAACAGGGCCCCCTACGAGCAGTACTTC. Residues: CASSPRNRAPYEQYF.

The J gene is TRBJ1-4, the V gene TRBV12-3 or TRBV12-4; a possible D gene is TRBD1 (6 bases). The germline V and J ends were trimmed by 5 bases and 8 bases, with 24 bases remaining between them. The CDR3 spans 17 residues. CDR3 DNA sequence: TGTGCCAGCAGTGCCTTCCGGGACATGGGGTTAGGAGAAAAACTGTTTTTT. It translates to CASSAFRDMGLGEKLFF.

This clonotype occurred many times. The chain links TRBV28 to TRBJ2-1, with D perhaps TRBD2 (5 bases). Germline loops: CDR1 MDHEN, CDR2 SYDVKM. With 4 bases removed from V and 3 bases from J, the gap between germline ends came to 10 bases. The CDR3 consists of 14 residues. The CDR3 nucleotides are TGTGCCAGCAGTTACTCCGGGAACTACAATGAGCAGTTCTTC. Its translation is CASSYSGNYNEQFF.

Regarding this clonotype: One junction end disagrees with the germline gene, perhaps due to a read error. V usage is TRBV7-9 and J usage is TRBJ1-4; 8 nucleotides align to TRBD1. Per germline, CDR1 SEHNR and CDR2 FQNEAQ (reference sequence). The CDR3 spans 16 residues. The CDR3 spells CVSSLASGTGGEKLFF. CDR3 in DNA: TGTGTCAGCAGCTTAGCCTCCGGGACAGGCGGTGAAAAACTGTTTTTT.

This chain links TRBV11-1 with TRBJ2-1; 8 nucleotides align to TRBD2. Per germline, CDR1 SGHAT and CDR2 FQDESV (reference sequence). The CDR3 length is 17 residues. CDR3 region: CTSTLGLVGEVDNEQFF. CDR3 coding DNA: TGTACTAGTACCCTGGGACTAGTGGGAGAAGTTGACAATGAGCAGTTCTTC.

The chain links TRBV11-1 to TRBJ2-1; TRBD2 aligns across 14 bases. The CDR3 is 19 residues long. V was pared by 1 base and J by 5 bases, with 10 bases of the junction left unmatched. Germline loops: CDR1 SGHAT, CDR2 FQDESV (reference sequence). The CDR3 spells CASSLGLGLAGEVDNEQFF. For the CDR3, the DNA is TGTGCCAGCAGCTTAGGCCTGGGACTAGCGGGAGAAGTTGACAATGAGCAGTTCTTC.

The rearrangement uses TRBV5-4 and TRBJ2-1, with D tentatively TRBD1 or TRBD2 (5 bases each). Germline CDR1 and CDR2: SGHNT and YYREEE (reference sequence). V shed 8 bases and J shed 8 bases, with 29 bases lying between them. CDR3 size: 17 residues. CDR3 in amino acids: CARTRGGTGRAADEQFF. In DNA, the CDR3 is TGTGCCAGAACCCGTGGGGGTACCGGCCGCGCAGCCGATGAGCAGTTCTTC.

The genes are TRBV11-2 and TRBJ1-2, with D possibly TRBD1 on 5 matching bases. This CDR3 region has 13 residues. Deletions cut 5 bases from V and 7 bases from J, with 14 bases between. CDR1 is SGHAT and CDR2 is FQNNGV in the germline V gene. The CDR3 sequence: CASSHLWDRGYTF. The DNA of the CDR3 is TGTGCCAGCAGCCACCTTTGGGACCGTGGCTACACCTTC.

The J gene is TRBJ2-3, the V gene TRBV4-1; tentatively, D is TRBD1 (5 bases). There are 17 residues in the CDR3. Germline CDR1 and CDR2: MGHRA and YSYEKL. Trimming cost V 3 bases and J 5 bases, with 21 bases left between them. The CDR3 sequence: CASSQEYRRGGVDTQYF. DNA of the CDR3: TGCGCCAGCAGCCAGGAATACAGGCGAGGTGGGGTAGATACGCAGTATTTT.